Sequencing of this T cell receptor (beta chain) was carried out in a study of cytomegalovirus exposure and HLA in healthy donors. PCR used 60 Vbeta primers and 13 Jbeta primers. TCRdb's table, derived via immunoSEQ multiplex PCR, lists solely in-frame clones and lacks some. The sample contains tens of thousands of clones, more than 70% of which appear only once. CDR1 is SEHNR, CDR2 FQNEAQ, per germline (reference sequence). The CDR3 is made up of 15 amino acids. The V gene end was trimmed by 4 bases and the J gene end by 5 bases; junction bases not matched to a gene: 8. This sequence joins TRBV7-9 and TRBJ1-1; 9 bases are shared with TRBD1. The sequenced sample was PBMCs. This clonotype was sampled from a man in his thirties or forties in good health and CMV-seropositive. The DNA for the CDR3 is TGTGCCAGCAGCTCCTGGACAGGGGCGGTTACTGAAGCTTTCTTT. Protein sequence: CASSSWTGAVTEAFF.